Below are 5 T cell receptor beta chains sequenced from a single sample in a study of CD8+ T cells in alopecia areata. Isolated RNA was reverse transcribed into cDNA used as the sequencing template. Here immunoSEQ multiplex PCR was the method, and the copy in TCRdb shows in-frame clones only, minus some. The table lists 150,000 to 200,000 clones, around 58% of them singletons, with roughly 13% in the top ten. Described treatment: oral pan-JAK inhibitor, 5-10 mg twice daily. The starting material was CD8+ T cells sorted from blood, obtained at week 24, from a patient treated with tofacitinib. The receptors derive from a human donor with alopecia areata.

The chain couples TRBV27 to TRBJ1-5, with D perhaps matching TRBD1 (5 bases). Germline V CDR1 and CDR2: MNHEY, SMNVEV (reference sequence). The CDR3 sequence is 13 residues long. V shed 6 bases and J shed 10 bases, with 16 bases lying between them. CDR3 sequence: CASRPGPGVPQHF. CDR3 nucleotides: TGTGCCAGCAGGCCGGGACCGGGGGTTCCCCAGCATTTT.

As to this clone: This sample includes further DNA sequences coding for the same CDR3. J is TRBJ2-7 and V is TRBV4-1, with no clear D. The CDR3 sequence is 14 residues long. Germline lookup yields CDR1 MGHRA and CDR2 YSYEKL. V dropped 0 bases and J dropped 1 base, with 7 bases sitting between them. The CDR3 DNA follows: TGCGCCAGCAGCCAAGATCCAGGATCCTACGAGCAGTACTTC. Amino acids: CASSQDPGSYEQYF.

A few counts support this clone. V usage is TRBV27 and J usage is TRBJ2-1, with D unresolved. Germline lookup yields CDR1 MNHEY and CDR2 SMNVEV (reference sequence). CDR3 length: 13 residues. Trimming stripped 2 bases from V and 4 bases from J, with 6 bases between. The CDR3 here is CASSLAAYNEQFF. CDR3 bases: TGTGCCAGCAGTTTAGCGGCTTACAATGAGCAGTTCTTC.

This chain uses TRBV25-1 with TRBJ1-6, with D hard to call. CDR3 length: 16 amino acids. The germline V and J ends were trimmed by 0 bases and 11 bases, with 17 bases remaining between them. Germline V gene data show CDR1 as MGHDK and CDR2 as SYGVNS. The CDR3 nucleotides are TGTGCCAGCAGTGAATATATGTACAACCTGGATCCACCCCTCCACTTT. Translated: CASSEYMYNLDPPLHF.

This rearrangement joins TRBV13 to TRBJ2-7; 10 nucleotides agree with TRBD1. The CDR3 consists of 13 residues. V lost 9 bases and J lost 6; bases outside the gene matches: 8. Germline loops: CDR1 PRHDT, CDR2 FYEKMQ (reference sequence). The CDR3 loop reads CASIGQGVSEQYF. The CDR3 DNA reads as TGTGCCAGTATTGGACAGGGGGTAAGCGAGCAGTACTTC.